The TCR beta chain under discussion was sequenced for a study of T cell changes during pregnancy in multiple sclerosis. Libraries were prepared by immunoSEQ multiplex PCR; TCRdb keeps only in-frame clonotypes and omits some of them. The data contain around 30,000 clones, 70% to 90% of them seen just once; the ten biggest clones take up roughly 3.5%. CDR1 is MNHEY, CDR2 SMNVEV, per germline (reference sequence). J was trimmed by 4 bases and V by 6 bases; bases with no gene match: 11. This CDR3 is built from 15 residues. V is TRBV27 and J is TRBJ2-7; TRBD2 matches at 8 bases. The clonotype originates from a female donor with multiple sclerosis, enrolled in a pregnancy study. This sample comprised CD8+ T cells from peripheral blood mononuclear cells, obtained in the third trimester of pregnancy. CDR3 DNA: TGTGCCAGCAGCCGGCGGGGGGCCGCTTTTTACGAGCAGTACTTC. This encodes CASSRRGAAFYEQYF.